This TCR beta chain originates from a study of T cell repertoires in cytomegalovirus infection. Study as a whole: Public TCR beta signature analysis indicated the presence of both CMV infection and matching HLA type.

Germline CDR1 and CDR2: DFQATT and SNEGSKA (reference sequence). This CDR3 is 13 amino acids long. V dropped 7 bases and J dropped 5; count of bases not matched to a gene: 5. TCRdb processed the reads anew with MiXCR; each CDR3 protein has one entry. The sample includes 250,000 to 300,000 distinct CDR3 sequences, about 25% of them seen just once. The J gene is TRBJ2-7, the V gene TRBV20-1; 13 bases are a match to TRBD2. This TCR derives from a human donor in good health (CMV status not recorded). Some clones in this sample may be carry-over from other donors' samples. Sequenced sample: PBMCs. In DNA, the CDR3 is TGCAGTGGTTGGACTAGCGGGAGCGACGAGCAGTACTTC. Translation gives CSGWTSGSDEQYF.